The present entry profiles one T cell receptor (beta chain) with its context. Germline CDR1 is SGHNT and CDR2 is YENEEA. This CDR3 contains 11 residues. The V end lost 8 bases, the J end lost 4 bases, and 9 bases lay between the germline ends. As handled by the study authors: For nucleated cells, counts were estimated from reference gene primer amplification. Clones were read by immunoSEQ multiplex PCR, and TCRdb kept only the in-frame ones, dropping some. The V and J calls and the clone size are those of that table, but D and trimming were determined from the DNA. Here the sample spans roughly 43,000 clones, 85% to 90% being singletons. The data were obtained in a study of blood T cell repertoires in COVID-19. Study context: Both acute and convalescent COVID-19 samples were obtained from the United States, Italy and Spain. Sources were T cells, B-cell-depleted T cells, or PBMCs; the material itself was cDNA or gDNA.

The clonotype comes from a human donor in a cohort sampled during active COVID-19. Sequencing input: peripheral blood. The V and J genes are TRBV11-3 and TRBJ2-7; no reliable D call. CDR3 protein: CASSAWYEQYF. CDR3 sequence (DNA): TGTGCCAGCTCCGCGTGGTACGAGCAGTACTTC.